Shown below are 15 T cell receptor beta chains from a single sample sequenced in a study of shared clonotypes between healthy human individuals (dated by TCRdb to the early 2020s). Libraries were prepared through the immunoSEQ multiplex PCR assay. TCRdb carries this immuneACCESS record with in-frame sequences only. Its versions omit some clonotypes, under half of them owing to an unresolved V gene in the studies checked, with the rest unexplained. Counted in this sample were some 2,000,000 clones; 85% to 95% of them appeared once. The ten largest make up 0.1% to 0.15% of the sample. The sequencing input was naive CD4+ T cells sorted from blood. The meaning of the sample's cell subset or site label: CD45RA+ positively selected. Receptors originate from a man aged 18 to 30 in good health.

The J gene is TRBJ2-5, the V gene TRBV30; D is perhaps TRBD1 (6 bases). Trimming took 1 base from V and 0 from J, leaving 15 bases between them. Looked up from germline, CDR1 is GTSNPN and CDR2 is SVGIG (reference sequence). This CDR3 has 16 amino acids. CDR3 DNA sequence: TGTGCCTGGAGTGCCCGGGGCAGGGGAAACCAAGAGACCCAGTACTTC. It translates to CAWSARGRGNQETQYF.

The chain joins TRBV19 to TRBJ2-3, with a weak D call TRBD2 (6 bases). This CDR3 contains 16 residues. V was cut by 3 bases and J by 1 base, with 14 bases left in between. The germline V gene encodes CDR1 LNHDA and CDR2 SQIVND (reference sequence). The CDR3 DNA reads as TGTGCCAGTAGTATGGCCCCTAGCGATGGCACAGATACGCAGTATTTT. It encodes CASSMAPSDGTDTQYF.

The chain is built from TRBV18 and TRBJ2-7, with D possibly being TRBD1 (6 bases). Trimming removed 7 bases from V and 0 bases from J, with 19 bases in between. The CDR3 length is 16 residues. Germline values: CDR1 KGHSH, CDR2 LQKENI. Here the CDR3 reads CASYPSRDTSSYEQYF. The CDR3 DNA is TGTGCCAGCTATCCATCCAGGGACACTTCCTCCTACGAGCAGTACTTC.

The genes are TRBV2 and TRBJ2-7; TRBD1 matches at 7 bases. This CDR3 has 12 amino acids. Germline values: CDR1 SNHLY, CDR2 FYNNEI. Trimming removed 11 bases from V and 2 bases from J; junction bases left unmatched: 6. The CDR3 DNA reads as TGTGCCTCTGGACAGGAAACCTACGAGCAGTACTTC. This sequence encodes CASGQETYEQYF.

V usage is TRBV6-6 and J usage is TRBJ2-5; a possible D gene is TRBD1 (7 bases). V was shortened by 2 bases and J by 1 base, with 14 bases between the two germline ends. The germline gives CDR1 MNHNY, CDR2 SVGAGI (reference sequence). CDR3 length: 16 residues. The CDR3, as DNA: TGTGCCAGCAGTTACACAGGGGATAGCGGCCAAGAGACCCAGTACTTC. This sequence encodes CASSYTGDSGQETQYF.

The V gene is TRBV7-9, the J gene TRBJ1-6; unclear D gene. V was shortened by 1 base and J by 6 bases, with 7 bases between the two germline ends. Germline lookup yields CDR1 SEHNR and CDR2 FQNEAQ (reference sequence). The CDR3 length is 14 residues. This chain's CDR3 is CASSLVATNSPLHF. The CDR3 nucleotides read TGTGCCAGCAGCTTAGTCGCTACTAATTCACCCCTCCACTTT.

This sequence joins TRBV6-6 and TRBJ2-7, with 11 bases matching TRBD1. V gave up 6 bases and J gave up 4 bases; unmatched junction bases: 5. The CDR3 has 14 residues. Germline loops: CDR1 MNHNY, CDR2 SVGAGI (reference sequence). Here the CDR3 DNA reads TGTGCCAGCAGCCCGGGACAGGGGGTATACGAGCAGTACTTC. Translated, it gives CASSPGQGVYEQYF.

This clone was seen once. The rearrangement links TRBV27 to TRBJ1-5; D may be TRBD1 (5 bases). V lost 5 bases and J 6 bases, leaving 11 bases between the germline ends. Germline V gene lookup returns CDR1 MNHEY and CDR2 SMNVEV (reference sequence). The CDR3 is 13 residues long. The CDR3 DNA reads TGTGCCAGCAGTCAAGGGGTTGGTCAGCCCCAGCATTTT. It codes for CASSQGVGQPQHF.

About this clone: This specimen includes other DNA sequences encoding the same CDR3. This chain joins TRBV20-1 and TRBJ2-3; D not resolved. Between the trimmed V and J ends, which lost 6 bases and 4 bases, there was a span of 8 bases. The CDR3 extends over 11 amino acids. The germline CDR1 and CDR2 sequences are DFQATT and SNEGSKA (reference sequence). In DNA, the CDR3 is TGCAGTGCCACCCAGGCAGATACGCAGTATTTT. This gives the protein CSATQADTQYF.

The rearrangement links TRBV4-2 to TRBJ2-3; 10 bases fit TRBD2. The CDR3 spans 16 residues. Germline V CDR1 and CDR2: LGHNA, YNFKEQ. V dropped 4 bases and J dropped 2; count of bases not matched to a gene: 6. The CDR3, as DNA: TGTGCCAGCAGCCTAGATAGCGGGGGGTCCACAGATACGCAGTATTTT. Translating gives CASSLDSGGSTDTQYF.

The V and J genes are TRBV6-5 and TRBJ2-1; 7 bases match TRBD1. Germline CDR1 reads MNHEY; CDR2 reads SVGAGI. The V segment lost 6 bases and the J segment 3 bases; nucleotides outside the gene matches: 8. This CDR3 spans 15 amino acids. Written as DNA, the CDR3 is TGTGCCAGCAGACCTTCGGGACAGCACTACAATGAGCAGTTCTTC. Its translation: CASRPSGQHYNEQFF.

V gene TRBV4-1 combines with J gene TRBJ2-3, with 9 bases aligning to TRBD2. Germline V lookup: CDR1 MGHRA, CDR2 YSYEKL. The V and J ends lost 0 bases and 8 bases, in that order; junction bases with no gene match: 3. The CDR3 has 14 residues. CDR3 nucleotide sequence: TGCGCCAGCAGCCAAGATGGTAGCGGGGGTACGCAGTATTTT. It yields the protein CASSQDGSGGTQYF.

CDR3 loop: CASRAWGEGTDTQYF. The CDR3 region has the DNA TGTGCCAGCAGGGCTTGGGGGGAGGGCACAGATACGCAGTATTTT. This chain connects TRBV6-5 to TRBJ2-3; TRBD2 is a possible D gene (6 bases). In germline, CDR1 is MNHEY, CDR2 SVGAGI. V was shortened by 6 bases and J by 1 base, with 14 bases between the two germline ends. There are 15 residues in the CDR3.

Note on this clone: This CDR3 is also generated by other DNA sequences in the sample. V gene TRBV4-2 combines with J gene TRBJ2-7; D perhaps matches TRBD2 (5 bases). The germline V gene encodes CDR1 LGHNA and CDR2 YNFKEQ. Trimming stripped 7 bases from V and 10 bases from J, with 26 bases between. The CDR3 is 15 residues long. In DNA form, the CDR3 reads TGTGCCAGCACCCCCGAGGGAGCTGGGCCCAGCGAACAGTACTTC. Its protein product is CASTPEGAGPSEQYF.

CDR3 nucleotides: TGTGCCAGCAGTGAGTCTAGGGGCACCTACGAGCAGTACTTC. This gives the protein CASSESRGTYEQYF. The V call is TRBV2, the J call TRBJ2-7; tentative D call: TRBD1 (5 bases). V lost 3 bases and J lost 2, with 11 bases in between. The CDR3 totals 14 residues. Germline V gene sequence: CDR1 SNHLY, CDR2 FYNNEI.